This is a list of T cell receptor beta chains from one sample in a study of PD-1 blockade in classical Hodgkin lymphoma. The assay was immunoSEQ multiplex PCR, and TCRdb's table has in-frame clones only and misses some. This table has about 4,200 clones, 70% to 90% appearing once. The sequenced sample was CD4+ T cells from blood, obtained at baseline. These receptor sequences come from a human donor with classical Hodgkin lymphoma. The CDR3 runs from the conserved cysteine through the conserved F or W. D genes are given only for firm matches. Some rows mark clone size as missing; the rest say once, few, many or name a class of expanded clone.

>NA|TRBJ1-3|TRBV10-3|NA
TGTGCCATCGGGCGAGGGGTCGACTCTGGAAACACCATATATTTT
CAIGRGVDSGNTIYF
>NA|TRBJ2-5|TRBV19|NA
TGTGCCAGTAGGGCAGGGGAAGAGACCCAGTACTTC
CASRAGEETQYF
>NA|TRBJ2-7|TRBV6-5|NA
TGTGCCAGCAGCCGAGGACAGACCTACGAGCAGTACTTC
CASSRGQTYEQYF
>NA|TRBJ2-7|TRBV7-8|NA
TGTGCCAGCAGCTTAGACCCAGGCTCCTACGAGCAGTACTTC
CASSLDPGSYEQYF
>NA|TRBJ2-4|TRBV27|TRBD1
TGTGCCAGCAGTTTGGAAGGGACAGAGACATATAAAAACATTCAGTACTTC
CASSLEGTETYKNIQYF
>NA|TRBJ2-1|TRBV5-1|TRBD2
TGCGCCAGCAGCTTGAGCCTAGCGGGGGGGTCCTACAATGAGCAGTTCTTC
CASSLSLAGGSYNEQFF
>NA|TRBJ2-7|TRBV29-1|NA
TGCAGCGTTGAAAGGTTGGAGGGGACCTACGAGCAGTACTTC
CSVERLEGTYEQYF
>NA|TRBJ2-7|TRBV6-6|TRBD2
TGTGCCAGCCGGTCTAGCGGGGGAAGCTCCTACGAGCAGTACTTC
CASRSSGGSSYEQYF
>NA|TRBJ2-7|TRBV10-3|NA
TGTGCCATCAGTGAGTCTTTCCCAGGGAGCTACGAGCAGTACTTC
CAISESFPGSYEQYF
>once|TRBJ2-7|TRBV6-4|NA
TGTGCCAGCAGCCTCAGGGAAACCTACGAGCAGTACTTC
CASSLRETYEQYF
>few|TRBJ2-7|TRBV10-2|NA
TGCGCCAGCAGACGGACGGATGAGGAGCAGTACTTC
CASRRTDEEQYF
>few|TRBJ1-4|TRBV9|NA
TGTGCCAGCAGCGTAGCTGAAGGCATTGATTACCTTAATGAAAAACTGTTTTTT
CASSVAEGIDYLNEKLFF
>few|TRBJ1-5|TRBV7-3|TRBD1
TGTGCCAGCAGCCTTGGACAGGGTCAGCCCCAGCATTTT
CASSLGQGQPQHF
>NA|TRBJ2-7|TRBV6-6|NA
TGTGCCAGCAGTTCAGGACCCTACGAGCAGTACTTC
CASSSGPYEQYF
>NA|TRBJ2-5|TRBV5-4|TRBD2
TGTGCCAGCAGCCCCGGGGGGATACTGGAGACCCAGTACTTC
CASSPGGILETQYF
>NA|TRBJ2-7|TRBV28|NA
TGTGCCAGCAGGAAAGCGGTACCCTACGAGCAGTACTTC
CASRKAVPYEQYF
>NA|TRBJ2-2|TRBV19|NA
TGTGCCAGTAGTATAGATCTAGGGGTCATCACCGGGGAGCTGTTTTTT
CASSIDLGVITGELFF
>NA|TRBJ1-1|TRBV5-1|NA
TGCGCCAGCAGCTTGCTCCCGAGCGACAGGCTGAACACTGAAGCTTTCTTT
CASSLLPSDRLNTEAFF
>NA|TRBJ1-4|TRBV5-4|NA
TGTGCCAGCAGCCTTACACCGTTATCGTTTGAAAAACTGTTTTTT
CASSLTPLSFEKLFF
>NA|TRBJ1-5|TRBV7-9|TRBD1
TGTGCCAGCAGCTTGGGGACAGGGAATAATCAGCCCCAGCATTTT
CASSLGTGNNQPQHF
>large|TRBJ1-1|TRBV14|NA
TGTGCCAGCAGCCAGGAACTGAACACTGAAGCTTTCTTT
CASSQELNTEAFF
>NA|TRBJ2-2|TRBV7-6|TRBD2
TGTGCCAGCAGCTTCGGGGGGGGCACCGGGGAGCTGTTTTTT
CASSFGGGTGELFF
>NA|TRBJ2-7|TRBV12-5|NA
TGTGCTAGTGGTTTGGTAATCGAGCAGTACTTC
CASGLVIEQYF
>NA|TRBJ2-2|TRBV6-4|TRBD2
TGTGCCAGCAGGGTACTAGCGGGAGTCCCCGGGGAGCTGTTTTTT
CASRVLAGVPGELFF
>NA|TRBJ2-2|TRBV5-5|TRBD1
TGTGCCAGCATCCTGGGGACAGTGAACACCGGGGAGCTGTTTTTT
CASILGTVNTGELFF
>NA|TRBJ2-3|TRBV9|NA
TGTGCCAGCAGCGTAGCAGCTAGCAGGAGGTTAGATACGCAGTATTTT
CASSVAASRRLDTQYF
>NA|TRBJ2-7|TRBV5-4|NA
TGTGCCAGCAGCCCCGGGGCGACCTACGAGCAGTACTTC
CASSPGATYEQYF
>NA|TRBJ2-3|TRBV2|NA
TGTGCCAGCAGATCTCACAGCACAGATACGCAGTATTTT
CASRSHSTDTQYF
>NA|TRBJ2-1|TRBV7-9|TRBD2
TGTGCCAGCAGCCAAGCGGGAGTGAGTGAGCAGTTCTTC
CASSQAGVSEQFF
>few|TRBJ1-5|TRBV9|NA
TGTGCCAGCAGCCCGACCGGTTATCAGCCCCAGCATTTT
CASSPTGYQPQHF
>NA|TRBJ2-5|TRBV7-9|NA
TGTGCCAGCAGCTTATCGGGGGTACAGACCCAGTACTTC
CASSLSGVQTQYF